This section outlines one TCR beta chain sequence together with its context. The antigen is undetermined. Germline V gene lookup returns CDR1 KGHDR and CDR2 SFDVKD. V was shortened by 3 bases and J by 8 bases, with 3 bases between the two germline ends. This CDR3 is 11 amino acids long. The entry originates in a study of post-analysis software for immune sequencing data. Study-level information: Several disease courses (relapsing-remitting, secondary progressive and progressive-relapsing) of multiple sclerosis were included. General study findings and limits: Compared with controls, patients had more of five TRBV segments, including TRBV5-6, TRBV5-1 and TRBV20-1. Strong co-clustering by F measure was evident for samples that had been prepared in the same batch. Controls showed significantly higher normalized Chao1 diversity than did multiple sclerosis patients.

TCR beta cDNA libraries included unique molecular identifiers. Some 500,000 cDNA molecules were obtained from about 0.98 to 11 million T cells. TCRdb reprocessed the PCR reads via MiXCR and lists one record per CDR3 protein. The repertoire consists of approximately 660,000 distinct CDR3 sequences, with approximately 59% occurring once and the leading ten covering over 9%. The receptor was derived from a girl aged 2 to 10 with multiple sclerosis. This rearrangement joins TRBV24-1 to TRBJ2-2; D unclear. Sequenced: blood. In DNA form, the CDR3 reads TGTGCCACCAGTGATCAAGGGGAGCTGTTTTTT. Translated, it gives CATSDQGELFF.